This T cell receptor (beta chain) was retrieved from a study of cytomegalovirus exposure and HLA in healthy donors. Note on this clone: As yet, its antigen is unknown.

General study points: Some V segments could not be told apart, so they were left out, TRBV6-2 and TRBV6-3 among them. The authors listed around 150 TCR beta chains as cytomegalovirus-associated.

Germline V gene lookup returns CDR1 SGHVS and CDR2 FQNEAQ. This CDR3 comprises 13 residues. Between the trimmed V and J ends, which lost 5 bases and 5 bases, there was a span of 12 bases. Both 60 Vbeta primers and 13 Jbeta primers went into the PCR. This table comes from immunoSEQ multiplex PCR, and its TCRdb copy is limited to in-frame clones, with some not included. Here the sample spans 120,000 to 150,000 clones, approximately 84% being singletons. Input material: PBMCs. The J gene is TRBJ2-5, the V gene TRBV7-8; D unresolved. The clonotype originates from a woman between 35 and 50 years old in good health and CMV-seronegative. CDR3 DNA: TGTGCCAGCAGCCACCCGGCTAGGGAGACCCAGTACTTC. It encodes CASSHPARETQYF.